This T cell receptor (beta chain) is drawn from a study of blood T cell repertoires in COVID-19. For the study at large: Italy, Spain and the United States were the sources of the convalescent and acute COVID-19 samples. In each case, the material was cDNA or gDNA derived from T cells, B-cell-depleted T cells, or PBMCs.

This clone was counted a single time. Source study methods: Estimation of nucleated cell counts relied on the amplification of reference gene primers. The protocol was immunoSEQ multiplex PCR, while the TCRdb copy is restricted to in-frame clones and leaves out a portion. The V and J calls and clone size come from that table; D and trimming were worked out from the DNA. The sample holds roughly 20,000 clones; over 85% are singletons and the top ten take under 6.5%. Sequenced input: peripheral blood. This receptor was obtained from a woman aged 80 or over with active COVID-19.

CDR3 sequence reads: CASSGQSTNNEQFF. CDR3 nucleotides: TGTGCCAGCAGTGGACAGAGCACTAACAATGAGCAGTTCTTC. The chain joins TRBV2 to TRBJ2-1; TRBD1 might be the D (5 bases). V was cut by 4 bases and J by 5 bases, with 12 bases left in between. The CDR3 has 14 residues. CDR1 SNHLY and CDR2 FYNNEI come from the germline V gene.